Below are 18 T cell receptor beta chains sequenced from a single sample in a study of T cells in Graves' hyperthyroidism and ophthalmopathy. RNA transcripts served as the template for amplifying TCR beta CDR3 regions. The HTBI primer set drove a first-round RT-PCR of the TCR CDR3. MiXCR, run by TCRdb on the multiplex PCR reads, gives a single entry per CDR3 protein. The repertoire holds fewer than 750,000 distinct CDR3 sequences, with about 15% as singletons. Source material: blood. The receptors derive from a woman in her thirties or forties with Graves' ophthalmopathy.

This clonotype was observed many times. This chain joins TRBV4-1 and TRBJ2-7; D gene uncertain. Germline values: CDR1 MGHRA, CDR2 YSYEKL. Trimming took off 1 base at V and 6 bases at J, with 16 bases between the two ends. The CDR3 is 15 residues long. The chain's CDR3 is CASSQAQSFLGEQYF. The CDR3 region has the DNA TGCGCCAGCAGCCAAGCTCAGAGCTTCCTAGGCGAGCAGTACTTC.

Many counts were recorded for this clonotype. V gene TRBV6-1 combines with J gene TRBJ2-7, with 9 bases lining up with TRBD1. Per the germline V gene, CDR1 is MNHNS and CDR2 is SASEGT. The CDR3 is made up of 14 amino acids. V lost 4 bases and J lost 3; bases outside the gene matches: 4. CDR3 in DNA: TGTGCCAGCAGTGCGGACAGGGGCCTCTACGAGCAGTACTTC. It codes for CASSADRGLYEQYF.

In this sample, this clonotype turned up many times. J is TRBJ2-7 and V is TRBV6-5, with 8 nucleotides matching TRBD2. CDR1 and CDR2 (germline): MNHEY, SVGAGI. J lost 5 bases, V lost 1 base, and 7 bases had no gene match. This CDR3 has 15 residues. The CDR3 nucleotides are TGTGCCAGCAGTTACTATCCCGGGAGGGGCAACGAGCAGTACTTC. This encodes CASSYYPGRGNEQYF.

This clonotype was counted at least ten times. For the CDR3, the DNA is TGTGCCACTCCGGGACAGATGAACACTGAAGCTTTCTTT. It is translated as CATPGQMNTEAFF. This chain connects TRBV6-1 to TRBJ1-1; 7 bases align to TRBD1. V lost 10 bases, J lost 0 bases, and 5 bases stayed unmatched. The CDR3 is 13 residues long. Per the germline V gene, CDR1 is MNHNS and CDR2 is SASEGT.

This clonotype was recorded many times. The V gene is TRBV6-2 or TRBV6-3, the J gene TRBJ1-1, with unresolved D. Trimming removed 0 bases from V and 5 bases from J, with 13 bases in between. Germline V gene lookup returns CDR1 MNHEY and CDR2 SVGEGT. The CDR3 length is 15 residues. In nucleotides, the CDR3 is TGTGCCAGCAGTTACTCTGCTGGGGATGGTACTGAAGCTTTCTTT. Translation gives CASSYSAGDGTEAFF.

This clonotype has ten or more counts. The chain links TRBV6-2 or TRBV6-3 to TRBJ2-7; TRBD2 matches 14 bases. The CDR3 contains 16 residues. The V segment lost 4 bases and the J segment 3 bases; nucleotides outside the gene matches: 5. CDR1 is MNHEY, CDR2 SVGEGT, per germline. CDR3 residues: CASSSRLAGGNYEQYF. The CDR3 region has the DNA TGTGCCAGCAGTTCAAGACTAGCGGGAGGGAACTACGAGCAGTACTTC.

The chain combines TRBV12-3 or TRBV12-4 with TRBJ1-2, with 7 bases that match TRBD1. With 5 bases clipped from V and 1 base from J, the junction kept 7 bases outside the gene matches. The CDR3 extends over 15 amino acids. This chain's CDR3 is CASSVSGQSNYGYTF. In DNA form, the CDR3 reads TGTGCCAGCAGTGTTTCGGGACAGAGTAACTATGGCTACACCTTC.

This clonotype showed up many times. The chain has TRBV30 and TRBJ2-7, with 10 bases fitting TRBD2. The J segment lost 5 bases and the V segment lost 1 base, leaving 8 bases of the junction unmatched. The CDR3 is made up of 15 amino acids. From germline, CDR1 is GTSNPN and CDR2 SVGIG (reference sequence). The CDR3 bases are TGTGCCTGGAGTGGAGCGGGAGGGAAGGTGGACGAGCAGTACTTC. This sequence encodes CAWSGAGGKVDEQYF.

The sample holds many counts of this clonotype. This chain uses TRBV27 with TRBJ1-6; D remains unclear. CDR1 MNHEY and CDR2 SMNVEV come from the germline V gene (reference sequence). The CDR3 extends over 13 amino acids. V lost 3 bases, J lost 9 bases, and 9 bases lay in between. The CDR3: CASSFQTRSPLHF. Written as DNA, the CDR3 is TGTGCCAGCAGTTTCCAGACCCGTTCACCCCTCCACTTT.

This clonotype was counted only a few times. This rearrangement joins TRBV27 to TRBJ2-6, with a tentative D call TRBD2 (7 bases). CDR1 and CDR2 (germline): MNHEY, SMNVEV (reference sequence). Trimming shortened V by 5 bases and J by 2 bases, and 16 bases separated the two germline ends. This CDR3 spans 17 amino acids. This CDR3 reads CASSDGGGGAGANVLTF. In nucleotides, the CDR3 is TGTGCCAGCAGTGACGGGGGAGGGGGGGCTGGGGCCAACGTCCTGACTTTC. Based on the CDR3 plus reference TRBV27 and TRBJ2-6, the full variable domain is EAQVTQNPRYLITVTGKKLTVTCSQNMNHEYMSWYRQDPGLGLRQIYYSMNVEVTDKGDVPEGYKVSRKEKRNFPLILESPSPNQTSLYFCASSDGGGGAGANVLTFGAGSRLTVL.

This clonotype was picked up a small number of times. The J gene is TRBJ1-5, the V gene TRBV12-3 or TRBV12-4, with a tentative D call TRBD1 (5 bases). This CDR3 has 15 amino acids. V was pared by 4 bases and J by 1 base, with 11 bases between. CDR3 region: CASSSGPGSNQPQHF. The CDR3 DNA is TGTGCCAGCAGTTCGGGCCCAGGGAGCAATCAGCCCCAGCATTTT.

The genes are TRBV7-9 and TRBJ1-2; no clear D. The V gene lost 3 bases and the J gene lost 0 bases, with 8 bases spanning the gap. Germline V gives CDR1 SEHNR, CDR2 FQNEAQ (reference sequence). The CDR3 is made up of 14 amino acids. The CDR3 DNA reads as TGTGCCAGCAGCTTCGGGGAGGCTAACTATGGCTACACCTTC. It is translated as CASSFGEANYGYTF.

This clonotype occurred many times. The chain employs TRBV28 and TRBJ2-7; 7 bases map to TRBD1. Germline CDR1 reads MDHEN; CDR2 reads SYDVKM. This CDR3 has 11 residues. The V segment lost 5 bases and the J segment 9 bases; nucleotides outside the gene matches: 4. CDR3 sequence reads: CASSVTGVQYF. Here the CDR3 DNA reads TGTGCCAGCAGTGTAACAGGGGTGCAGTACTTC. Based on the CDR3 plus reference TRBV28 and TRBJ2-7, the full variable domain is DVKVTQSSRYLVKRTGEKVFLECVQDMDHENMFWYRQDPGLGLRLIYFSYDVKMKEKGDIPEGYSVSREKKERFSLILESASTNQTSMYLCASSVTGVQYFGPGTRLTVT.

Many counts were recorded for this clonotype. This chain connects TRBV28 to TRBJ1-2; a possible D gene is TRBD1 (6 bases). The germline gives CDR1 MDHEN, CDR2 SYDVKM. The V gene lost 5 bases and the J gene lost 5 bases, with 12 bases spanning the gap. The CDR3 has 13 amino acids. The CDR3 loop is CASSPPGAYGYTF. The DNA for the CDR3 is TGTGCCAGCAGTCCGCCGGGGGCTTATGGCTACACCTTC.

There are many counts of this clonotype. V and J are TRBV5-1 and TRBJ1-1; a weak D match, TRBD1 (5 bases). Germline V gene data show CDR1 as SGHRS and CDR2 as YFSETQ. V was clipped by 5 bases and J by 0 bases, with 8 bases between them. The CDR3 is 13 amino acids. The CDR3 DNA reads as TGCGCCAGCAGGGACACCATGAACACTGAAGCTTTCTTT. Translating gives CASRDTMNTEAFF. The entire variable domain, with the rest obtained from reference TRBV5-1 and TRBJ1-1, is as follows: KAGVTQTPRYLIKTRGQQVTLSCSPISGHRSVSWYQQTPGQGLQFLFEYFSETQRNKGNFPGRFSGRQFSNSRSEMNVSTLELGDSALYLCASRDTMNTEAFFGQGTRLTVV.

This clonotype appeared many times. This chain joins TRBV30 and TRBJ1-1; D gene uncertain. Between the trimmed V and J ends, which lost 5 bases and 5 bases, there was a span of 18 bases. The CDR3 sequence is 14 residues long. Germline CDR1 is GTSNPN and CDR2 is SVGIG (reference sequence). Written as DNA, the CDR3 is TGTGCCTGGGTAACTTATGGCGTCGTGACTGAAGCTTTCTTT. Translation: CAWVTYGVVTEAFF.

This clonotype was observed a handful of times. This chain connects TRBV7-9 to TRBJ2-5, with 10 bases identical to TRBD1. The CDR3 runs to 15 residues. V dropped 5 bases and J dropped 3; count of bases not matched to a gene: 6. The germline V gene has CDR1 SEHNR and CDR2 FQNEAQ (reference sequence). The chain's CDR3 is CASSKGTGVKETQYF. CDR3 sequence (DNA): TGTGCCAGCAGCAAGGGGACAGGGGTGAAAGAGACCCAGTACTTC.

The V call is TRBV12-3 or TRBV12-4, the J call TRBJ1-1; D unclear. The CDR3 length is 13 residues. V was clipped by 3 bases and J by 10 bases, with 15 bases between them. This CDR3 is CASSFQDRQGAFF. In nucleotides, the CDR3 is TGTGCCAGCAGTTTCCAGGACCGACAAGGAGCTTTCTTT.